This TCR beta chain was recorded in a study of OX40 agonist ivuxolimab in advanced cancers. Background for the entire study: The costimulatory receptor OX40 (CD134) was targeted by ivuxolimab, a fully human IgG2 agonistic monoclonal antibody. Intravenous ivuxolimab was administered to patients every 2 weeks at six dose levels: 0.01, 0.1, 0.3, 1.5, 3 and 10 mg/kg. Among the 50 to 55 dose-escalation patients, around 20 had hepatocellular carcinoma, 15 or so melanoma, 9 renal cell carcinoma and 9 head and neck cancer. The dose-escalation cohort was almost 85% male with a mean age of approximately 60 years, ranging from about 23 to 85. Patients were allowed to have had prior anti-PD-1, anti-PD-L1 or anti-CTLA-4 therapy, and around two fifths of the dose-escalation patients had been treated with checkpoint inhibitors. Partial responses were achieved by three dose-escalation patients, of whom one had hepatocellular carcinoma and two had cutaneous melanoma. Peripheral TCRbeta sequencing was intended to test whether TCR sequence diversity was altered and clonal T-cell expansion was caused by ivuxolimab. The paper reports the monotherapy dose-escalation portion (N = 52 patients) of the phase I ivuxolimab trial. Findings and caveats that apply to the study as a whole: After ivuxolimab, CD8+ T cells had more expanded clones than CD4+ T cells on average. In the 0.1-3.0 mg/kg groups, partial responders were among the patients with the lowest normalized peripheral clonal expansion, particularly in CD8+ T cells. At doses of 0.1 to 3.0 mg/kg, clonal expansion of both CD4+ and CD8+ blood T cells was observed from baseline to week 6. Low levels of normalized T-cell clonal expansion were also seen in some patients who did not respond. Which antigens the clonally expanded peripheral T cells were specific for was not determined.

From a lookup of the germline V gene, CDR1 and CDR2 are ENHRY and SYGVKD. V is pruned by 4 bases and J by 6 bases, leaving 7 bases of the junction without a gene match. The CDR3 spans 17 residues, from the cysteine through the phenylalanine. The DNA shown is the 51-base CDR3, in frame from base 1. For sequencing of the TCRbeta CDR3 region, genomic DNA was extracted from the sorted cells. TCRbeta CDR3 regions were sequenced using the immunoSEQ Assay. In its TCRdb copy, this immuneACCESS table keeps in-frame sequences only and misses some clones. Where compared with another copy, unresolved V genes explain less than half of these, and the others have no known cause. In this sample the table shows some 73,000 clones, about nine tenths of which occur a single time. The top ten hold roughly 0.56% of the sample. This clone was seen a single time. Its antigen is not yet known. Nothing much larger sits one base from this clone, and base qualities are not available.

Patients with autoimmune disease history or receiving systemic immunosuppression were excluded from the trial. Peripheral blood for TCR sequencing was collected from all dose cohorts at baseline, on cycle 4 day 1, and on cycle 7 day 1. The samples were taken from a phase I, first-in-human, multicenter, open-label dose-escalation trial of ivuxolimab. Adults with locally advanced or metastatic melanoma, renal cell, hepatocellular, or head and neck squamous cell carcinoma were enrolled in the trial. Before TCR sequencing, CD4+ T cells and CD8+ T cells were sorted from peripheral blood as separate populations.

Material: CD4+ or CD8+ T cells sorted from blood, obtained in a trial of the OX40 agonist ivuxolimab. Recombination connected TRBV10-3 to TRBJ1-6; 12 central bases correspond to TRBD1. The TCR was taken from an adult with an advanced solid tumor such as melanoma, head and neck, liver or kidney cancer. The bases read TGTGCCATCAGTGGGGGACAGGGGGCTGAACGTAATTCACCCCTCCACTTT. Its protein product is CAISGGQGAERNSPLHF.